The 26 T cell receptor beta chains listed next were all sequenced from one sample in a study of cytomegalovirus exposure and HLA in healthy donors. 13 Jbeta primers and 60 Vbeta primers were used for the PCR. Only in-frame clones appear in the TCRdb table, and some are missing; sequencing was by immunoSEQ multiplex PCR. The sample includes about 120,000 clones, 80% of them seen just once. Sequenced input: PBMCs. The receptors shown here come from a female donor in good health and CMV-seropositive.

This chain links TRBV5-8 with TRBJ1-2; tentative D call: TRBD1 (5 bases). V was pared by 5 bases and J by 8 bases, with 13 bases between. Germline-derived CDR1 and CDR2 are SGHTS and YDEGEE. This CDR3 has 12 residues. CDR3 residues: CASSFRGYGYTF. CDR3 coding DNA: TGTGCCAGCAGTTTCCGGGGGTACGGCTACACCTTC.

The rearrangement links TRBV7-2 to TRBJ1-4; TRBD1 agrees at 9 bases. The CDR3 totals 15 residues. J was trimmed by 5 bases and V by 3 bases; bases with no gene match: 4. Germline CDR1 is SGHTA and CDR2 is FQGNSA. DNA for the CDR3: TGTGCCAGCAGCTTTGCAGGGACAGGGAATGAAAAACTGTTTTTT. Encoded protein: CASSFAGTGNEKLFF.

The V call is TRBV5-1, the J call TRBJ2-3; 7 nucleotides agree with TRBD1. With 4 bases clipped from V and 4 bases from J, the junction kept 9 bases outside the gene matches. The germline V gene has CDR1 SGHRS and CDR2 YFSETQ. This CDR3 comprises 15 residues. The CDR3 DNA reads TGCGCCAGCAGCGCGACAGGGAAGACTGCAGATACGCAGTATTTT. Protein product: CASSATGKTADTQYF.

The gene calls are TRBV2 and TRBJ2-1; a possible D gene is TRBD1 (5 bases). Germline V gene data show CDR1 as SNHLY and CDR2 as FYNNEI. V shed 7 bases and J shed 15 bases, with 19 bases lying between them. The CDR3 contains 12 residues. The CDR3 DNA is TGTGCCAGCAATCGAAGGGGATCCTCACCGTTCTTC. It codes for CASNRRGSSPFF.

Regarding this clone: The same CDR3 also results from other DNA sequences found in this sample. The rearrangement links TRBV2 to TRBJ1-1, with D possibly TRBD1 on 6 matching bases. Germline values: CDR1 SNHLY, CDR2 FYNNEI. The CDR3 sequence is 13 residues long. Deletions cut 6 bases from V and 1 base from J, with 9 bases between. CDR3: CASSVGQNTEAFF. For the CDR3, the DNA is TGTGCCAGCAGCGTGGGACAGAACACTGAAGCTTTCTTT. The complete variable domain, with remaining parts taken from reference TRBV2 and TRBJ1-1, reads EPEVTQTPSHQVTQMGQEVILRCVPISNHLYFYWYRQILGQKVEFLVSFYNNEISEKSEIFDDQFSVERPDGSNFTLKIRSTKLEDSAMYFCASSVGQNTEAFFGQGTRLTVV.

The chain combines TRBV7-2 with TRBJ1-2; D unclear. Looked up from germline, CDR1 is SGHTA and CDR2 is FQGNSA. This CDR3 contains 13 residues. Trimming removed 1 base at V and 4 bases at J, with 7 bases between. The CDR3 bases are TGTGCCAGCAGCTTAGAGTATAGCTATGGCTACACCTTC. Its protein product is CASSLEYSYGYTF.

CDR3 sequence: CASSQHIDTEAFF. The CDR3, as DNA: TGCGCCAGCAGCCAACATATAGACACTGAAGCTTTCTTT. The rearrangement joins TRBV4-3 to TRBJ1-1; no clear D gene. Trimming removed 2 bases from V and 3 bases from J, with 7 bases in between. This CDR3 is 13 amino acids long. In germline, CDR1 is LGHNA, CDR2 YSLEER.

The rearrangement uses TRBV15 and TRBJ2-3, with D tentatively TRBD2 (6 bases). The CDR3 is made up of 15 amino acids. Germline V lookup: CDR1 LNHNV, CDR2 YYDKDF (reference sequence). Trimming cost V 2 bases and J 6 bases, with 15 bases left between them. Here the CDR3 reads CATSRFSGGRDTQYF. CDR3 in DNA: TGTGCCACCAGCAGATTTAGCGGCGGCAGGGATACGCAGTATTTT.

This clone has just one count. This rearrangement joins TRBV28 to TRBJ2-5, with 7 bases fitting TRBD1. The CDR3 is made up of 14 amino acids. Germline CDR1 MDHEN, CDR2 SYDVKM. After removal of 4 bases from V and 2 bases from J, the junction contained 4 bases not matched to a gene. This chain's CDR3 is CASSSPGQQETQYF. The DNA for the CDR3 is TGTGCCAGCAGTTCCCCGGGACAGCAAGAGACCCAGTACTTC. The full variable domain, completed using reference TRBV28 and TRBJ2-5, is DVKVTQSSRYLVKRTGEKVFLECVQDMDHENMFWYRQDPGLGLRLIYFSYDVKMKEKGDIPEGYSVSREKKERFSLILESASTNQTSMYLCASSSPGQQETQYFGPGTRLLVL.

As DNA, the CDR3 is TGTGCCAGCAGCCCGCGGGGGGGCCGGGGAAACATTCAGTACTTC. It is translated as CASSPRGGRGNIQYF. The gene calls are TRBV13 and TRBJ2-4; TRBD2 aligns across 9 bases. The CDR3 sequence is 15 residues long. Unmatched junction bases numbered 8, after V lost 5 bases and J lost 6 bases. Germline assignment: CDR1 PRHDT and CDR2 FYEKMQ (reference sequence). Supplemented by reference TRBV13 and TRBJ2-4, the full variable domain reads AAGVIQSPRHLIKEKRETATLKCYPIPRHDTVYWYQQGPGQDPQFLISFYEKMQSDKGSIPDRFSAQQFSDYHSELNMSSLELGDSALYFCASSPRGGRGNIQYFGAGTRLSVL.

This clone was seen only once. The chain links TRBV5-6 to TRBJ1-2; D is ambiguous. The CDR3 loop spans 15 amino acids. Trimming took 0 bases from V and 4 from J, leaving 13 bases between them. CDR1 is SGHDT and CDR2 is YYEEEE in the germline V gene. The CDR3 is CASSLVGGIGYGYTF. The DNA of the CDR3 is TGTGCCAGCAGCTTGGTCGGAGGGATCGGCTATGGCTACACCTTC.

The chain links TRBV4-2 to TRBJ1-2; the D gene is possibly TRBD1 (6 bases). The CDR3 has 16 residues. Germline V gene sequence: CDR1 LGHNA, CDR2 YNFKEQ. The germline V and J ends were trimmed by 4 bases and 8 bases, with 23 bases remaining between them. The CDR3 protein is CASSLTARNQGMGYTF. Written as DNA, the CDR3 is TGTGCCAGCAGCCTAACTGCCCGAAATCAGGGGATGGGCTACACCTTC.

The chain carries TRBV5-1 and TRBJ2-4; D gene unclear. V was pared by 4 bases and J by 4 bases, with 15 bases between. Germline CDR1 and CDR2: SGHRS and YFSETQ. The CDR3 is 15 amino acids. The CDR3, as DNA: TGCGCCAGCAGCCCCCAATTGGGCCCAAAAAACATTCAGTACTTC. Encoded protein: CASSPQLGPKNIQYF.

CDR3 in amino acids: CASSPTGTGGSKLFF. The CDR3 nucleotides read TGTGCCAGCTCACCCACCGGGACAGGGGGCTCAAAACTGTTTTTT. This chain joins TRBV18 and TRBJ1-4; 12 bases are shared with TRBD1. Germline trimming cut 3 bases from V and 10 bases from J; bases unmatched to any gene: 6. The CDR3 consists of 15 residues. Germline CDR1 KGHSH, CDR2 LQKENI.

The rearrangement links TRBV5-1 to TRBJ2-7, with 12 bases fitting TRBD1. Per the germline V gene, CDR1 is SGHRS and CDR2 is YFSETQ. Germline trimming cut 4 bases from V and 5 bases from J; bases unmatched to any gene: 7. The CDR3 loop spans 15 amino acids. The DNA for the CDR3 is TGCGCCAGCAGCCAGCCGGGACAGGGGGCGAACGAGCAGTACTTC. Amino acids: CASSQPGQGANEQYF.

The chain links TRBV7-2 to TRBJ2-1; the match to TRBD2 covers 11 bases. CDR3 length: 16 residues. Germline-derived CDR1 and CDR2 are SGHTA and FQGNSA. V lost 4 bases and J lost 3; bases outside the gene matches: 5. The CDR3 loop is CASSYSGTSGYNEQFF. DNA of the CDR3: TGTGCCAGCAGCTACTCCGGGACTAGCGGCTACAATGAGCAGTTCTTC.

This clone has more than one count but fewer than ten. The chain is built from TRBV5-5 and TRBJ1-1; no definite D call. The germline V gene has CDR1 SGHKS and CDR2 YYEKEE (reference sequence). The V end lost 2 bases, the J end lost 1 base, and 9 bases lay between the germline ends. CDR3 size: 14 residues. As DNA, the CDR3 is TGTGCCAGCAGCTTTAGTCAGGAGAACACTGAAGCTTTCTTT. It yields the protein CASSFSQENTEAFF.

The rearrangement joins TRBV6-1 to TRBJ1-4; D gene unclear. Looked up from germline, CDR1 is MNHNS and CDR2 is SASEGT. V was cut by 2 bases and J by 7 bases, with 11 bases left in between. CDR3 size: 14 residues. In DNA form, the CDR3 reads TGTGCCAGCAGTGAAAAACAGCTCGGTGAAAAACTGTTTTTT. Its protein product is CASSEKQLGEKLFF.

The chain joins TRBV5-1 to TRBJ1-1, with TRBD1 identical over 8 bases. The CDR3 runs to 14 residues. V was pared by 4 bases and J by 6 bases, with 8 bases of the junction left unmatched. In germline, CDR1 is SGHRS, CDR2 YFSETQ. CDR3 sequence reads: CASSAGTGHAEAFF. In nucleotides, the CDR3 is TGCGCCAGCAGCGCCGGGACAGGCCATGCTGAAGCTTTCTTT.

V and J are TRBV30 and TRBJ1-5, with D uncertain. V lost 1 base and J lost 0, with 7 bases in between. This CDR3 contains 14 residues. CDR1 and CDR2 (germline): GTSNPN, SVGIG (reference sequence). As DNA, the CDR3 is TGTGCCTGGAGTGGAGGGTTTAGCAATCAGCCCCAGCATTTT. It is translated as CAWSGGFSNQPQHF.

V gene TRBV6-5 combines with J gene TRBJ1-1; maybe TRBD1 (5 bases). CDR3 length: 13 amino acids. CDR1 and CDR2 from the germline V gene are MNHEY and SVGAGI. V lost 6 bases to trimming and J lost 1 base, with 9 bases between them. The CDR3 is CASSSTGNTEAFF. The CDR3, as DNA: TGTGCCAGCAGCTCCACAGGGAACACTGAAGCTTTCTTT.

Only a few counts were recorded for this clone. V usage is TRBV5-4 and J usage is TRBJ1-1; perhaps TRBD1 as D (5 bases). The CDR3 is made up of 16 amino acids. V lost 0 bases, J lost 3 bases, and 15 bases lay in between. Germline CDR1 SGHNT, CDR2 YYREEE (reference sequence). The CDR3, as DNA: TGTGCCAGCAGCTTGGGAGGGCTAGCGGGGGACACTGAAGCTTTCTTT. Translated, it gives CASSLGGLAGDTEAFF. Full variable domain (missing parts from reference TRBV5-4 and TRBJ1-1): ETGVTQSPTHLIKTRGQQVTLRCSSQSGHNTVSWYQQALGQGPQFIFQYYREEENGRGNFPPRFSGLQFPNYSSELNVNALELDDSALYLCASSLGGLAGDTEAFFGQGTRLTVV.

The rearrangement joins TRBV6-1 to TRBJ1-1, with 10 nucleotides matching TRBD1. The germline V gene encodes CDR1 MNHNS and CDR2 SASEGT. The CDR3 is 17 amino acids. J was trimmed by 4 bases and V by 2 bases; bases with no gene match: 10. As DNA, the CDR3 is TGTGCCAGCAGTGAACAGCCAATCCGGGACAGGGGCACTGAAGCTTTCTTT. Encoded protein: CASSEQPIRDRGTEAFF.

This clone was seen a handful of times. This chain uses TRBV10-3 with TRBJ1-1; D might be TRBD1 (5 bases). V was shortened by 7 bases and J by 2 bases, with 14 bases between the two germline ends. The CDR3 totals 14 residues. Germline CDR1 and CDR2: ENHRY and SYGVKD. CDR3 sequence reads: CAINALGLNTEAFF. The CDR3 DNA sequence: TGTGCCATCAACGCCCTGGGACTTAACACTGAAGCTTTCTTT.

A word on this clone: Relative to the germline gene, one junction end is altered; a read error may explain this. This chain links TRBV7-9 with TRBJ1-5; D ambiguous. Germline V gene lookup returns CDR1 SEHNR and CDR2 FQNEAQ (reference sequence). The CDR3 totals 13 residues. CDR3 in amino acids: CSSSSTDNQPQHF. CDR3 nucleotides: TGTTCCAGCAGCTCTACAGACAATCAGCCCCAGCATTTT.

This rearrangement joins TRBV6-6 to TRBJ2-2, with a possible D match to TRBD1 (5 bases). The CDR3 contains 15 residues. The V end was cut by 5 bases, the J end by 0 bases, with 10 bases between. Germline assignment: CDR1 MNHNY and CDR2 SVGAGI (reference sequence). The CDR3 coding sequence is TGTGCCAGCAGTCTTAGGGGATCGAACACCGGGGAGCTGTTTTTT. Its translation: CASSLRGSNTGELFF.